Detailed here is one T cell receptor beta chain. Its antigen is not identified. This CDR3 comprises 17 residues. The data were obtained in a study of shared clonotypes between healthy human individuals. Broader study findings: Non-shared clonotypes had lower generation probabilities than those shared by all four donors. Sampling used blood alone; tissue repertoires probably differ. Large sequencing depth failed to make sorted-subset sequencing complete, rarefaction showed.

Here immunoSEQ multiplex PCR was the method, and the copy in TCRdb shows in-frame clones only, minus some. Of 1,500,000 or so clones in the sample, roughly 96% were seen once. The chain has TRBV21-1 and TRBJ2-3; the DNA was not used to check the table's D call, TRBD2. TRBV21-1 is designated a pseudogene. The clonotype comes from a young man in good health. Material for sequencing was naive CD4+ T cells sorted from blood. Subset given: CD45RA+ positively selected. CDR3 region: CASSIPTAREVQDTQYF. The CDR3 bases are TGTGCCAGCAGCATCCCCACCGCGCGGGAAGTTCAAGATACGCAGTATTTT.